The 14 T cell receptor beta chains listed next were all sequenced from one sample in a study of tumor-infiltrating lymphocytes in primary liver carcinoma. In addition to blood RNA drawn from unsorted whole blood, germline DNA was extracted. From about 0.5 ug of total RNA, TCR beta-specific cDNA was reverse-transcribed using a constant-region primer. Generation of the TCR beta libraries relied on three nested multiplex PCR rounds using slightly modified ARM-PCR. Use of TRBV1-TRBV30 forward primers with a C-beta reverse primer characterized the first two PCR rounds, which lasted about 11 cycles each. TCRdb passed the multiplex PCR reads through MiXCR, listing each CDR3 protein once. This sample yields a few hundred thousand distinct CDR3 sequences, of which roughly three fifths are seen a single time; about 17% belongs to the top ten. The material sequenced was peripheral blood. The receptors here all came from a woman in her thirties with primary liver carcinoma and hepatitis B virus infection.

This clonotype was detected only a few times. A much larger clone is a single base away; this may be a read error. CDR3 sequence (DNA): TGTGCCAGCAGCTTACCGACGGGGACACCCGACTATGGCTACACCTTC. It specifies CASSLPTGTPDYGYTF. The chain combines TRBV7-9 with TRBJ1-2; tentatively, D is TRBD1 (6 bases). The V gene's germline CDR1 is SEHNR and CDR2 FQNEAQ (reference sequence). The CDR3 is 16 amino acids. Between the trimmed V and J ends, which lost 2 bases and 3 bases, there was a span of 16 bases.

The chain uses TRBV7-8 and TRBJ1-2; D is perhaps TRBD1 (6 bases). Between the trimmed V and J ends, which lost 0 bases and 4 bases, there was a span of 12 bases. The CDR3 sequence is 15 residues long. Germline assignment: CDR1 SGHVS and CDR2 FQNEAQ. The CDR3 DNA reads TGTGCCAGCAGCTTAGCGCTCGGGGGCCTCTATGGCTACACCTTC. Protein product: CASSLALGGLYGYTF.

There are many counts of this clonotype. The rearrangement links TRBV4-2 to TRBJ2-3; D might be TRBD2 (6 bases). CDR1 is LGHNA and CDR2 is YNFKEQ in the germline V gene. V was shortened by 0 bases and J by 1 base, with 11 bases between the two germline ends. The CDR3 sequence is 16 residues long. For the CDR3, the DNA is TGTGCCAGCAGCCAAGAGGCGTTAGCGGGCACAGATACGCAGTATTTT. Translating gives CASSQEALAGTDTQYF.

This clonotype was detected ten times or more. This sequence joins TRBV12-3 or TRBV12-4 and TRBJ1-3; no firm D call. The CDR3 sequence is 15 residues long. V was clipped by 6 bases and J by 4 bases, with 16 bases between them. CDR3 sequence: CASSPGTAGGNTIYF. The CDR3 bases are TGTGCCAGCAGCCCCGGAACAGCGGGGGGAAACACCATATATTTT.

For this clonotype: Its ends do not fully match the called genes, so a read error is possible. This chain links TRBV11-3 with TRBJ2-3; 9 bases fit TRBD2. The CDR3 extends over 15 amino acids. Germline-derived CDR1 and CDR2 are SGHNT and YENEEA. CDR3 sequence reads: CASKRGGGRADAHYF. CDR3 in DNA: TGTGCCAGCAAGCGCGGGGGGGGTCGGGCAGATGCGCATTATTTT.

J is TRBJ2-5 and V is TRBV11-2, with 9 nucleotides matching TRBD2. This CDR3 comprises 15 residues. The ends lost 5 bases at V and 5 bases at J; junction bases unmatched: 9. Germline values: CDR1 SGHAT, CDR2 FQNNGV. Here the CDR3 DNA reads TGTGCCAGCAGCGTGGGGGCGGGAGGGGGTGAGACCCAGTACTTC. The encoded protein is CASSVGAGGGETQYF.

This chain joins TRBV30 and TRBJ1-1; maybe TRBD1 (5 bases). Germline values: CDR1 GTSNPN, CDR2 SVGIG (reference sequence). There are 13 residues in the CDR3. Trimming pared 2 bases from V and 1 base from J, leaving 8 bases between. This CDR3 is CAWSRGWNTEAFF. The CDR3 DNA sequence: TGTGCCTGGAGTAGGGGATGGAACACTGAAGCTTTCTTT.

The chain carries TRBV5-6 and TRBJ1-5; tentative D call: TRBD1 (6 bases). Trimming cost V 4 bases and J 6 bases, with 8 bases left between them. CDR1 and CDR2 (germline): SGHDT, YYEEEE. CDR3 size: 12 residues. The CDR3 DNA sequence: TGTGCCAGCAGCACAGGGAGTCAGCCCCAGCATTTT. Translation gives CASSTGSQPQHF.

Remarks on this clonotype: The junction shows a germline mismatch at one end, possibly a read error. This chain uses TRBV6-2 or TRBV6-3 with TRBJ2-1; D assignment may be TRBD1 or TRBD2 (5 bases each). The CDR3 length is 14 residues. Germline V gene sequence: CDR1 MNHEY, CDR2 SVGEGT. CDR3 loop: CVSSTPGTGNEQFF. The CDR3 bases are TGTGTCAGCAGTACCCCCGGGACGGGGAATGAGCAGTTCTTC.

With regard to this clonotype: A much larger clonotype is one base distant, so this may be a read error. This chain connects TRBV4-2 to TRBJ1-1; no definite D call. Germline V gene data show CDR1 as LGHNA and CDR2 as YNFKEQ. There are 16 residues in the CDR3. DNA for the CDR3: TGTGCCAGCAGCCCCCACCTACAAAGGGCGGGTACTGGAGCTTTCTTT. Amino acids: CASSPHLQRAGTGAFF.

In the case of this clonotype: The junction and the germline gene differ at one end; a read error may be behind it. J is TRBJ2-5 and V is TRBV5-1; D may be TRBD1 (5 bases). The CDR3 length is 13 residues. The V gene's germline CDR1 is SGHRS and CDR2 YFSETQ. The CDR3 sequence is CASSAGQEETEYF. CDR3 sequence (DNA): TGCGCCAGCAGCGCCGGACAAGAAGAGACCGAGTACTTT.

Points on this clonotype: This may come from a read error, since a much larger clone is one base off. V usage is TRBV29-1 and J usage is TRBJ2-2; D may be TRBD2 (6 bases). CDR1 is SQVTM, CDR2 ANQGSEA, per germline. Deletions cut 6 bases from V and 6 bases from J, with 14 bases between. This CDR3 has 13 residues. DNA of the CDR3: TGCAGCGTCGGCCTACTAGCCTCCGGGGAGCTGTTTTTT. Translated: CSVGLLASGELFF.

This chain joins TRBV6-1 and TRBJ2-7, with D possibly called TRBD1 or TRBD2 (5 bases each). Trimming left V 2 bases short and J 7 bases short, with 18 bases between. The CDR3 totals 15 residues. Germline V gene data show CDR1 as MNHNS and CDR2 as SASEGT. In DNA form, the CDR3 reads TGTGCCAGCAGTGAATACCAGGGACCGCAATGGGAGCAGTACTTC. Its protein product is CASSEYQGPQWEQYF.

The rearrangement uses TRBV28 and TRBJ2-7; D is undetermined. CDR1 is MDHEN, CDR2 SYDVKM, per germline. This CDR3 is built from 18 residues. The ends were cut back, 5 bases at V and 0 bases at J, with 23 bases in the middle. CDR3: CASSTAPSGGVNSYEQYF. Written as DNA, the CDR3 is TGTGCCAGCAGTACTGCCCCTTCTGGCGGAGTTAACTCCTACGAGCAGTACTTC. Filled out from reference TRBV28 and TRBJ2-7, the complete variable domain reads DVKVTQSSRYLVKRTGEKVFLECVQDMDHENMFWYRQDPGLGLRLIYFSYDVKMKEKGDIPEGYSVSREKKERFSLILESASTNQTSMYLCASSTAPSGGVNSYEQYFGPGTRLTVT.